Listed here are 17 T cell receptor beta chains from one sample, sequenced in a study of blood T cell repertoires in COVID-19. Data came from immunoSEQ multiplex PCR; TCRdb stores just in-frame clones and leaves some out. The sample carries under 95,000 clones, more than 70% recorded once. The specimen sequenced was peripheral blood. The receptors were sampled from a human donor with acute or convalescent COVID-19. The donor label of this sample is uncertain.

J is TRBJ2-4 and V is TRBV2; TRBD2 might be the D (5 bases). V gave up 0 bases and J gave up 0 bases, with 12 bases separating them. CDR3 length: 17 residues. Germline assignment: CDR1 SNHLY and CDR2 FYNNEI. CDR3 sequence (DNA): TGTGCCAGCAGTGAAGCGCTTCCGGGGATAGCCAAAAACATTCAGTACTTC. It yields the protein CASSEALPGIAKNIQYF.

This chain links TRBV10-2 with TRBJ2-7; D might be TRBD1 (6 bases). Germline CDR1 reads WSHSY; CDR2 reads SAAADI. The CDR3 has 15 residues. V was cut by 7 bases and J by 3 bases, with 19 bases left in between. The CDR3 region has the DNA TGCGCCAGCACCCCGCCGGGCAGGGGCAACTACGAGCAGTACTTC. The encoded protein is CASTPPGRGNYEQYF.

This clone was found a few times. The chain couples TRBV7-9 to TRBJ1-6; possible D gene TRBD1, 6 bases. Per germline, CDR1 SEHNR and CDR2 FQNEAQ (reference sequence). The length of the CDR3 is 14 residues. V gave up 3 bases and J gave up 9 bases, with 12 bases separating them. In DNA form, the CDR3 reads TGTGCCAGCAGCTTCCGGGGGGCGAGTTCACCCCTCCACTTT. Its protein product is CASSFRGASSPLHF. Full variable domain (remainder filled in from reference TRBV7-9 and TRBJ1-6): DTGVSQNPRHKITKRGQNVTFRCDPISEHNRLYWYRQTLGQGPEFLTYFQNEAQLEKSRLLSDRFSAERPKGSFSTLEIQRTEQGDSAMYLCASSFRGASSPLHFGNGTRLTVT.

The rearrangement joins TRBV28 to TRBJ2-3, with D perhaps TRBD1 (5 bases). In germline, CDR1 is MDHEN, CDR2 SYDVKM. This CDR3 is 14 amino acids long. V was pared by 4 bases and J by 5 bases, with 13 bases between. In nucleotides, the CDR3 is TGTGCCAGCAGTTCAGTCTCTAGGGGAGATACGCAGTATTTT. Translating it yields CASSSVSRGDTQYF.

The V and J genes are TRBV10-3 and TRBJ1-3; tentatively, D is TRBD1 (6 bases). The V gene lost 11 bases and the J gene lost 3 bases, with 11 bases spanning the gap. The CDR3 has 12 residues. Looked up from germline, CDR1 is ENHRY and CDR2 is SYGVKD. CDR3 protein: CALEGVGNTIYF. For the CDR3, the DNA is TGTGCCCTCGAGGGGGTTGGAAACACCATATATTTT.

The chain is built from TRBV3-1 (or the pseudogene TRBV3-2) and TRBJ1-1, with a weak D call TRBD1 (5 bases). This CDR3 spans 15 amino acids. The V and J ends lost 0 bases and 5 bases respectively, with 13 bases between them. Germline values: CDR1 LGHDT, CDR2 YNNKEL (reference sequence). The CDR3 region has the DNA TGTGCCAGCAGCCAAGATTTCGAGGGGAGGACTGAAGCTTTCTTT. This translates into CASSQDFEGRTEAFF.

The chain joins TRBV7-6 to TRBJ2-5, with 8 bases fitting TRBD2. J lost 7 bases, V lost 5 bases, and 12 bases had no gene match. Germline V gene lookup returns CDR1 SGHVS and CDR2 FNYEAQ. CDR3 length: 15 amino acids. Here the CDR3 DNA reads TGTGCCAGCAGCCTTCCGCCCGCGGGGGGAGGGACCCAGTACTTC. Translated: CASSLPPAGGGTQYF. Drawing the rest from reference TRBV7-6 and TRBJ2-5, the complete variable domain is GAGVSQSPRYKVTKRGQDVALRCDPISGHVSLYWYRQALGQGPEFLTYFNYEAQQDKSGLPNDRFSAERPEGSISTLTIQRTEQRDSAMYRCASSLPPAGGGTQYFGPGTRLLVL.

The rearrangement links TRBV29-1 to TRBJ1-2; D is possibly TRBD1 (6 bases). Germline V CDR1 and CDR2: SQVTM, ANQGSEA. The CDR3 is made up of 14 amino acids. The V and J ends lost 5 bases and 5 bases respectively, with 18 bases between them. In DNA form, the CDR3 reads TGCAGCGTTCAAGGGGGACAAGGAAAGTATGGCTACACCTTC. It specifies CSVQGGQGKYGYTF.

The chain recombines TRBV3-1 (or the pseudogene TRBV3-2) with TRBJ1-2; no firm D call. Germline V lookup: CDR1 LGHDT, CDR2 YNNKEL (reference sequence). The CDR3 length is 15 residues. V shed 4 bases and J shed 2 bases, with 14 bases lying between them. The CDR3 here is CASSLGEGPNYGYTF. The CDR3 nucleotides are TGTGCCAGCAGCCTTGGGGAGGGCCCCAACTATGGCTACACCTTC.

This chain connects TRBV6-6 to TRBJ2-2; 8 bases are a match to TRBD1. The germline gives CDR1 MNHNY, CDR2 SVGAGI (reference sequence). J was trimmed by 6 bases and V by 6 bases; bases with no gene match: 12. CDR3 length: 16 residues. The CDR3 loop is CASRLGQGRVAGELFF. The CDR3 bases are TGTGCCAGCAGACTCGGACAGGGAAGAGTCGCCGGGGAGCTGTTTTTT.

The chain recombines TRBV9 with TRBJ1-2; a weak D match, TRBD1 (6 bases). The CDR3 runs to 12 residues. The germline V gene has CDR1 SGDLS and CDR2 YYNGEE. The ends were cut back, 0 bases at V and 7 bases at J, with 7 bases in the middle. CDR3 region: CASSVATGGYTF. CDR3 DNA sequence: TGTGCCAGCAGCGTAGCGACAGGTGGCTACACCTTC.

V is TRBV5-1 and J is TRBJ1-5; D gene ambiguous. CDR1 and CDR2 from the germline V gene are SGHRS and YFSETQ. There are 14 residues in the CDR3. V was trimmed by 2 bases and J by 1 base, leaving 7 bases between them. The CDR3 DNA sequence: TGCGCCAGCAGCTTAGGCGGAAGCAATCAGCCCCAGCATTTT. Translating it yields CASSLGGSNQPQHF.

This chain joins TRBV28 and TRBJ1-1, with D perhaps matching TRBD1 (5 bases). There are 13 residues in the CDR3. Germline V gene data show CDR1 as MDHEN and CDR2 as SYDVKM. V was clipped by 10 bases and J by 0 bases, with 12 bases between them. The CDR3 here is CATRGALNTEAFF. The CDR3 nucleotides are TGTGCCACCCGCGGGGCCCTGAACACTGAAGCTTTCTTT.

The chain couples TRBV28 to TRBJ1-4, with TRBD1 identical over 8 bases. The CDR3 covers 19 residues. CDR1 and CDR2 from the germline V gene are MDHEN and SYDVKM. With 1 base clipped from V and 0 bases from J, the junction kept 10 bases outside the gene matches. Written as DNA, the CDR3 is TGTGCCAGCAGTTTATCCCGGACAGGGCCCACCACAACTAATGAAAAACTGTTTTTT. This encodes CASSLSRTGPTTTNEKLFF.

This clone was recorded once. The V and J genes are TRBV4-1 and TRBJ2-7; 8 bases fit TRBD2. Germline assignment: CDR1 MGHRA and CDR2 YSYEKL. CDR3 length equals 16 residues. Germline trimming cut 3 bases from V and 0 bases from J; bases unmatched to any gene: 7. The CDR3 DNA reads TGCGCCAGCAGCCAGGGAGCGGGGGTTCTCTCCTACGAGCAGTACTTC. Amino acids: CASSQGAGVLSYEQYF.

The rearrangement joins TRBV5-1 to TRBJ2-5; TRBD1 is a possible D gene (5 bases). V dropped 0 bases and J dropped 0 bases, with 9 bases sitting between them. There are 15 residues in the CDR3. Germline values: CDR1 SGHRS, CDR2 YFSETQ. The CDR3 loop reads CASSLGQLYQETQYF. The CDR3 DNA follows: TGCGCCAGCAGCTTGGGACAGTTGTACCAAGAGACCCAGTACTTC. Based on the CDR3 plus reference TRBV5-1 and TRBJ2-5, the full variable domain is KAGVTQTPRYLIKTRGQQVTLSCSPISGHRSVSWYQQTPGQGLQFLFEYFSETQRNKGNFPGRFSGRQFSNSRSEMNVSTLELGDSALYLCASSLGQLYQETQYFGPGTRLLVL.

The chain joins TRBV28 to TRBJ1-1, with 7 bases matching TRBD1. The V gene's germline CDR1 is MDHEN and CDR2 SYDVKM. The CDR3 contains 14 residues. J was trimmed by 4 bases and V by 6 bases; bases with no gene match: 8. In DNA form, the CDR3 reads TGTGCCAGCAGGCCCGGACAGGCGTTCACTGAAGCTTTCTTT. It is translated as CASRPGQAFTEAFF.